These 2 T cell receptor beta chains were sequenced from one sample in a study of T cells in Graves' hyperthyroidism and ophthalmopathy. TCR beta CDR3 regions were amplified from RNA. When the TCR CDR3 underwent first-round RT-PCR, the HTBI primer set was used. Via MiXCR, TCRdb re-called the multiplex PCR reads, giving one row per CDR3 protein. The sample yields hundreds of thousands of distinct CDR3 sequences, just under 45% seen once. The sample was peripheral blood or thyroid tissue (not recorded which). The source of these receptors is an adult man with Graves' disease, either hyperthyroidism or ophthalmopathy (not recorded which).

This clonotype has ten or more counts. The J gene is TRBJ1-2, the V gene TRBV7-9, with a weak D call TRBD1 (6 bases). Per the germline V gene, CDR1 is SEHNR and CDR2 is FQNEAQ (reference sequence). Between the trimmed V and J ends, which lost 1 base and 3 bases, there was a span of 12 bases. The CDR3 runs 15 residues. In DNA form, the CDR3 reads TGTGCCAGCAGCTTAGGCGTCGAGGGGGACTATGGCTACACCTTC. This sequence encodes CASSLGVEGDYGYTF. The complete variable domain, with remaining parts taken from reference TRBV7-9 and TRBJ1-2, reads DTGVSQNPRHKITKRGQNVTFRCDPISEHNRLYWYRQTLGQGPEFLTYFQNEAQLEKSRLLSDRFSAERPKGSFSTLEIQRTEQGDSAMYLCASSLGVEGDYGYTFGSGTRLTVV.

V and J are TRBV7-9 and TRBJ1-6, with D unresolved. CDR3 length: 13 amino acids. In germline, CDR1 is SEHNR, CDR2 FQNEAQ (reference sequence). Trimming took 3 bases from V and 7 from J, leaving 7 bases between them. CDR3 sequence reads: CASSFLENSPLHF. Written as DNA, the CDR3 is TGTGCCAGCAGCTTCTTAGAAAATTCACCCCTCCACTTT. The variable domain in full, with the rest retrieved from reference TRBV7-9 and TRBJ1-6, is DTGVSQNPRHKITKRGQNVTFRCDPISEHNRLYWYRQTLGQGPEFLTYFQNEAQLEKSRLLSDRFSAERPKGSFSTLEIQRTEQGDSAMYLCASSFLENSPLHFGNGTRLTVT.